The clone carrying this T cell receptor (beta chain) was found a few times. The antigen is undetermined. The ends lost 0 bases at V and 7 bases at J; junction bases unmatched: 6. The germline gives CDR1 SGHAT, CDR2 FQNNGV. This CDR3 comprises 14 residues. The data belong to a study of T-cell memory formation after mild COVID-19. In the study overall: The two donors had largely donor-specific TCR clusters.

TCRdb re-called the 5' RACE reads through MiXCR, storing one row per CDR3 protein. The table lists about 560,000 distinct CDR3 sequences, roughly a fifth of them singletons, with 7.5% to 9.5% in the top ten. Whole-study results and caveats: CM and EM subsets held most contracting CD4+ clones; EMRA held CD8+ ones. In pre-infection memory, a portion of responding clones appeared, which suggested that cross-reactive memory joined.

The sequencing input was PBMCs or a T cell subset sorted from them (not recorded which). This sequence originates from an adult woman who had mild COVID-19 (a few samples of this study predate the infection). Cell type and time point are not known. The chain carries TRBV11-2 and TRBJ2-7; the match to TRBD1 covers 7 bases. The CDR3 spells CASSLEGTAREQYF. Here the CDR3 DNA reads TGTGCCAGCAGCTTAGAGGGGACAGCACGGGAGCAGTACTTC.